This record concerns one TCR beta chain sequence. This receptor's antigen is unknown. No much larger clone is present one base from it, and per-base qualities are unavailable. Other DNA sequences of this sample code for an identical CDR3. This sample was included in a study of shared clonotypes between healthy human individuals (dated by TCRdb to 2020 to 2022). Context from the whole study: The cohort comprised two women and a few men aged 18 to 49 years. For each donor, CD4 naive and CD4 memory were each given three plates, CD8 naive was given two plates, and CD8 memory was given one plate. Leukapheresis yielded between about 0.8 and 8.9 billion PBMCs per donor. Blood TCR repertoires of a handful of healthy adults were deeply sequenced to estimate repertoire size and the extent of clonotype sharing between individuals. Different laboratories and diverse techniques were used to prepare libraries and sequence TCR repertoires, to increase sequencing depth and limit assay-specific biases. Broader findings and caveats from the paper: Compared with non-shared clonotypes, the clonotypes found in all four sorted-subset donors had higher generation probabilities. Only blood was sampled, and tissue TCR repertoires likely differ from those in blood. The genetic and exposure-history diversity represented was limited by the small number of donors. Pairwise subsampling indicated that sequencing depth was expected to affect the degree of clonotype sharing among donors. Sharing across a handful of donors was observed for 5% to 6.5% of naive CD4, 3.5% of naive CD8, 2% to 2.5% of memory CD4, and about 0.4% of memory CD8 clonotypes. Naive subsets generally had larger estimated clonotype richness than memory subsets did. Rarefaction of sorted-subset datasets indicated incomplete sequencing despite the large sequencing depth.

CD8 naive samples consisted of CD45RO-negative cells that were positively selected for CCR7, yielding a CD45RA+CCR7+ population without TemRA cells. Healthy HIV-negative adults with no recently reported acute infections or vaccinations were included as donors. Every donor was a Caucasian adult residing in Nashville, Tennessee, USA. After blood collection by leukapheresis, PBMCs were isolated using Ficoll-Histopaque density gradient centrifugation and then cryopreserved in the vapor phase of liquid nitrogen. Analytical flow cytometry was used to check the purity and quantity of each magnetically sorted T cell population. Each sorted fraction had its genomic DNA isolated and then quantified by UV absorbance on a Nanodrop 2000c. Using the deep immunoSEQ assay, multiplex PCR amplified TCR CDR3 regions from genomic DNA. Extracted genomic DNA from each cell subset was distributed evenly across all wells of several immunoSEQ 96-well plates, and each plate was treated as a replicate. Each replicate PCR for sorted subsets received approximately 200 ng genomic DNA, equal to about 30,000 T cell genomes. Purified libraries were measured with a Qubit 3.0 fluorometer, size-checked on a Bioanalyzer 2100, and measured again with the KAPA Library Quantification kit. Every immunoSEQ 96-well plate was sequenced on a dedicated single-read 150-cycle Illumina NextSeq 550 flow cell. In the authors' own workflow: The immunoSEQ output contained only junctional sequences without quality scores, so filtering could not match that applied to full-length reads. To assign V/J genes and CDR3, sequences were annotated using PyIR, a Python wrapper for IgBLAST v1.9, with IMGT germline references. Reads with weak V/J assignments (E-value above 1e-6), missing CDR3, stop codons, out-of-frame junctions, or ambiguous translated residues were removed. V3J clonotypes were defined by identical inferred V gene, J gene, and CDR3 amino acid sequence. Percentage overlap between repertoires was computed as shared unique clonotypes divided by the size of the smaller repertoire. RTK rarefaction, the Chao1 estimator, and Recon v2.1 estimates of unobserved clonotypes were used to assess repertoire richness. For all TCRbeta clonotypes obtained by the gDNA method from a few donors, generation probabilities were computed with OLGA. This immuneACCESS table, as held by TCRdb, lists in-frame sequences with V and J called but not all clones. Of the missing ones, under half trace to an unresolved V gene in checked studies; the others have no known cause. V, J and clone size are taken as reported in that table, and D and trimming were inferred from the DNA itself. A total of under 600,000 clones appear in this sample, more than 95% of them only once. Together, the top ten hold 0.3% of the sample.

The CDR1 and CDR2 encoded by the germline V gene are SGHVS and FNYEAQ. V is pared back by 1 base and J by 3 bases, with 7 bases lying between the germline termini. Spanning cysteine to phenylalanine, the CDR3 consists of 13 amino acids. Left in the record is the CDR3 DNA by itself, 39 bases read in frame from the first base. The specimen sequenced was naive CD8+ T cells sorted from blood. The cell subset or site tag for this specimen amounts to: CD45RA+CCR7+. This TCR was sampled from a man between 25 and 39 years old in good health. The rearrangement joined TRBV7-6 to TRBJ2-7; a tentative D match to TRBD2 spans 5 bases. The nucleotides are TGTGCCAGCAGCTTAGAAACTAGCTACGAGCAGTACTTC. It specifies CASSLETSYEQYF.